One and the same sample provided the 13 T cell receptor beta chains below, sequenced in a study of T-cell memory formation after mild COVID-19 (dated by TCRdb to 2020 to 2022). The library relied on 5' RACE. Instrument used: Illumina NovaSeq 6000. TCRdb cleaned the public reads at Q25 with fastp, built clones with MiXCR and kept in-frame beta chains. When rows share a CDR3 protein, they turn into one entry using the most common DNA and genes. A total of fewer than 250,000 distinct CDR3 sequences appear in this sample, around 30% of them only once. The ten most abundant clones make up about 10% of the sample. Sequenced: PBMCs or a T cell subset sorted from them (not recorded which). The receptors stem from an adult woman who had mild COVID-19 (a few samples of this study predate the infection). The sample titles of this study are shuffled in the database, so cell type and time point are left out; the donor was told from shared clones.

This clonotype was counted only a few times. This sequence joins TRBV30 and TRBJ2-3; D not resolved. The CDR3 is 12 residues long. CDR1 is GTSNPN, CDR2 SVGIG, per germline (reference sequence). Trimming removed 0 bases at V and 6 bases at J, with 7 bases between. The CDR3 sequence: CAWSVHPDTQYF. The CDR3 DNA is TGTGCCTGGAGTGTCCATCCTGATACGCAGTATTTT.

The rearrangement joins TRBV27 to TRBJ2-2; 10 bases fit TRBD2. The V and J ends lost 3 bases and 6 bases, in that order; junction bases with no gene match: 10. CDR1 is MNHEY, CDR2 SMNVEV, per germline (reference sequence). CDR3 length: 17 residues. The CDR3 DNA is TGTGCCAGCAGTTTTATCTGGAGCGGGGGGGCCCCCGGGGAGCTGTTTTTT. Translated, it gives CASSFIWSGGAPGELFF.

The table lists this clonotype with many counts. The chain combines TRBV24-1 with TRBJ2-7; TRBD2 matches at 7 bases. The V gene's germline CDR1 is KGHDR and CDR2 SFDVKD. V lost 5 bases and J lost 3; bases outside the gene matches: 3. The CDR3 is 13 amino acids. The CDR3 loop is CATSAGGYYEQYF. In nucleotides, the CDR3 is TGTGCCACCAGTGCGGGGGGTTACTACGAGCAGTACTTC.

This sequence joins TRBV15 and TRBJ1-1; 11 bases are a match to TRBD1. The CDR3 runs to 13 residues. After removal of 5 bases from V and 11 bases from J, the junction contained 7 bases not matched to a gene. Looked up from germline, CDR1 is LNHNV and CDR2 is YYDKDF (reference sequence). CDR3 coding DNA: TGTGCCACCAGCGGGGACAGGGGGATGGGGGCTTTCTTT. Its protein is CATSGDRGMGAFF.

The chain employs TRBV6-1 and TRBJ1-4, with D unresolved. Trimming stripped 3 bases from V and 5 bases from J, with 13 bases between. The CDR3 contains 15 residues. The germline V gene encodes CDR1 MNHNS and CDR2 SASEGT. In DNA, the CDR3 is TGTGCCAGCAGTGACTTTTTGGGTTTAAATGAAAAACTGTTTTTT. Encoded protein: CASSDFLGLNEKLFF.

This clonotype was counted a few times. The genes are TRBV19 and TRBJ2-7, with D maybe TRBD1 (6 bases). The CDR3 extends over 13 amino acids. Germline CDR1 is LNHDA and CDR2 is SQIVND (reference sequence). Trimming removed 1 base from V and 6 bases from J, with 10 bases in between. This chain's CDR3 is CASSIGTVSEQYF. The CDR3 bases are TGTGCCAGTAGTATAGGGACAGTCTCCGAGCAGTACTTC. Supplemented by reference TRBV19 and TRBJ2-7, the full variable domain reads DGGITQSPKYLFRKEGQNVTLSCEQNLNHDAMYWYRQDPGQGLRLIYYSQIVNDFQKGDIAEGYSVSREKKESFPLTVTSAQKNPTAFYLCASSIGTVSEQYFGPGTRLTVT.

V is TRBV7-9 and J is TRBJ2-5; TRBD2 is a possible D gene (6 bases). Between the trimmed V and J ends, which lost 6 bases and 5 bases, there was a span of 10 bases. The V gene's germline CDR1 is SEHNR and CDR2 FQNEAQ (reference sequence). CDR3 length: 12 residues. Here the CDR3 reads CASRGGDETQYF. CDR3 coding DNA: TGTGCCAGCAGGGGCGGGGACGAGACCCAGTACTTC.

The genes are TRBV20-1 and TRBJ2-1; 9 bases agree with TRBD2. The CDR3 has 14 amino acids. The germline CDR1 and CDR2 sequences are DFQATT and SNEGSKA (reference sequence). J was trimmed by 3 bases and V by 5 bases; bases with no gene match: 5. The CDR3 coding sequence is TGCAGTGCTGTAACTAGCGGGCTCTACAATGAGCAGTTCTTC. Amino acid sequence: CSAVTSGLYNEQFF.

The DNA of the CDR3 is TGCGCCAGCACCCTTGAGGGACAGGGATCCTACAATGAGCAGTTCTTC. Translating gives CASTLEGQGSYNEQFF. The V call is TRBV5-1, the J call TRBJ2-1, with 9 bases identical to TRBD1. The CDR3 is 16 residues long. CDR1 is SGHRS and CDR2 is YFSETQ in the germline V gene. V gave up 6 bases and J gave up 1 base; unmatched junction bases: 8.

This sequence joins TRBV7-6 and TRBJ2-3; D is unresolved. The V end was cut by 1 base, the J end by 4 bases, with 9 bases between. The germline CDR1 and CDR2 sequences are SGHVS and FNYEAQ. The CDR3 consists of 14 residues. This chain's CDR3 is CASSLESRADTQYF. The CDR3 region has the DNA TGTGCCAGCAGCTTAGAAAGTCGCGCAGATACGCAGTATTTT.

The CDR3: CASSLGNPGLYGYTF. The CDR3 DNA follows: TGTGCCAGCAGCTTAGGGAATCCTGGCCTGTATGGCTACACCTTC. V gene TRBV7-8 combines with J gene TRBJ1-2; D remains unclear. This CDR3 has 15 amino acids. The germline V gene has CDR1 SGHVS and CDR2 FQNEAQ. Trimming pared 1 base from V and 5 bases from J, leaving 14 bases between.

The chain links TRBV12-3 or TRBV12-4 to TRBJ1-4; D is undetermined. V was trimmed by 4 bases and J by 8 bases, leaving 8 bases between them. The length of the CDR3 is 12 residues. CDR3 nucleotide sequence: TGTGCCAGCAGTTCGAATGCCGAAAAACTGTTTTTT. It encodes CASSSNAEKLFF.

This clonotype was observed at least ten times. V is TRBV10-3 and J is TRBJ2-5; D call uncertain. This CDR3 is 11 amino acids long. V lost 2 bases, J lost 4 bases, and 2 bases lay in between. Germline CDR1 and CDR2: ENHRY and SYGVKD. CDR3 residues: CAISERETQYF. CDR3 DNA: TGTGCCATCAGTGAGCGAGAGACCCAGTACTTC.